This record looks at one TCR beta chain sequence and its context. A second PCR of about 6 to 11 cycles used a sample-barcoded 5' primer and a J-beta primer mix. Using its own MiXCR run on the 5' RACE reads, TCRdb lists one record per CDR3 protein. The sample yields some 560,000 distinct CDR3 sequences, about 27% seen once. The germline gives CDR1 LNHDA, CDR2 SQIVND (reference sequence). The CDR3 is 17 amino acids. V was trimmed by 5 bases and J by 5 bases, leaving 24 bases between them. The data were taken from a study of blood T cells in healthy people across ages. These data were likewise used in another study, on T cells of mothers and their children.

This TCR came from a boy under 10 years old in good health. The rearrangement uses TRBV19 and TRBJ1-1, with D possibly being TRBD1 (5 bases). The sample was blood. DNA of the CDR3: TGTGCCAGTAGTGGGCGGACGGATAGAGCGGGGCAGACTGAAGCTTTCTTT. Protein: CASSGRTDRAGQTEAFF.